These T cell receptor beta chains were read from a single sample in a study of blood T cell repertoires in COVID-19. Data came from immunoSEQ multiplex PCR; TCRdb stores just in-frame clones and leaves some out. The data contain some 40,000 clones, 91% of them singletons. The sequencing input was peripheral blood. The receptors derive from a woman between 25 and 40 years old in a cohort sampled during active COVID-19. The CDR3 runs from the conserved cysteine through the conserved F or W. D genes are given only for firm matches. Some rows have no size entry. The others give once, few or many, or a class for an expanded clone.

J | V | size | D | DNA | CDR3
TRBJ1-6 | TRBV27 | NA | NA | TGTGCCAGCAGTTTATCTTGGGGGCAATCACCCCTCCACTTT | CASSLSWGQSPLHF
TRBJ2-1 | TRBV7-2 | NA | TRBD2 | TGTGCCAGCAGCTTAGCCCCTAGCGGGAGGGGAGCTGAGCAGTTCTTC | CASSLAPSGRGAEQFF
TRBJ2-2 | TRBV5-6 | NA | NA | TGTGCCAGCAGCTTGGCTCAGAGGACCGGGGAGCTGTTTTTT | CASSLAQRTGELFF
TRBJ2-7 | TRBV5-1 | NA | TRBD2 | TGCGCCAGCTCGGGACTAGCGGGAGTTACAAGCTCCTACGAGCAGTACTTC | CASSGLAGVTSSYEQYF
TRBJ1-5 | TRBV9 | NA | TRBD1 | TGTGCCAGCAGCGTAGGAGATACAGGGGGTCAGCCCCAGCATTTT | CASSVGDTGGQPQHF
TRBJ1-1 | TRBV18 | NA | NA | TGTGCCAGCTCACCGAGCGGGAACACTGAAGCTTTCTTT | CASSPSGNTEAFF
TRBJ2-1 | TRBV11-2 | NA | TRBD2 | TGTGCCAGCAGCTCCACTAGCGGCTCCTACAATGAGCAGTTCTTC | CASSSTSGSYNEQFF
TRBJ1-5 | TRBV6-5 | few | NA | TGTGCCAGCAGTTACTCGAGCGGGGATCAGCCCCAGCATTTT | CASSYSSGDQPQHF
TRBJ2-6 | TRBV5-1 | NA | NA | TGCGCCAGCAGCTTGGATGGGCAGGCAGGGGCCAACGTCCTGACTTTC | CASSLDGQAGANVLTF
TRBJ2-2 | TRBV5-4 | NA | NA | TGTGCCAGCAGCCGCGGGTTTACCGGGGAGCTGTTTTTT | CASSRGFTGELFF
TRBJ1-1 | TRBV2 | once | TRBD1 | TGTGCCAGCAGCTACAGGGGGCTAACTGAAGCTTTCTTT | CASSYRGLTEAFF
TRBJ2-1 | TRBV4-1 | NA | TRBD1 | TGCGCCAGCAGCTCCCCAACAGGGGTCTTCAATGAGCAGTTCTTC | CASSSPTGVFNEQFF
TRBJ2-2 | TRBV9 | NA | NA | TGTGCCAGCAGCGTAGGGGGTAGCGTGGCCGGGGAGCTGTTTTTT | CASSVGGSVAGELFF
TRBJ2-6 | TRBV28 | NA | NA | TGTGCCAGCAGTACACCCGACTACTCTGGGGCCAACGTCCTGACTTTC | CASSTPDYSGANVLTF
TRBJ2-5 | TRBV30 | NA | NA | TGTGCCTGGAGTGCAGGGACCCAGTACTTC | CAWSAGTQYF
TRBJ2-1 | TRBV10-3 | NA | NA | TGTGCCATCAGTGAGTCGGGAGTTTTGGAGAATGAGCAGTTCTTC | CAISESGVLENEQFF
TRBJ2-1 | TRBV4-3 | NA | TRBD1 | TGCGCCAGCAGCCACCCCCGGACAGGGGGCAATGAGCAGTTCTTC | CASSHPRTGGNEQFF